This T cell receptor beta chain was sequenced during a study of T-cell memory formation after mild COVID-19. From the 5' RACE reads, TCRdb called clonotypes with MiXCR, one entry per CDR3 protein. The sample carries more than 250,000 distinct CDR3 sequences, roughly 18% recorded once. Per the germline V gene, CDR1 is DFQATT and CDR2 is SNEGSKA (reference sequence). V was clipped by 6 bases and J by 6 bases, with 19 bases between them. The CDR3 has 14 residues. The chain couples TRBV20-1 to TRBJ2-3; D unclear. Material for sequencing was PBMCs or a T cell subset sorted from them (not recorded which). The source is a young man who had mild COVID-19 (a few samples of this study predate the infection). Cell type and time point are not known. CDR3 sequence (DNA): TGCAGTGCCCCGAGGTCCCAGTACGTTGATACGCAGTATTTT. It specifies CSAPRSQYVDTQYF.